This TCR beta chain was sequenced for a study of blood T cell repertoires in COVID-19. Across the whole study: Samples taken during acute and convalescent COVID-19 were collected in the United States, Italy and Spain. Nucleic acid was either cDNA or gDNA, and it came from T cells, B-cell-depleted T cells, or PBMCs.

Authors' data handling: Reference gene primers were amplified, and this amplification served to estimate nucleated cell counts. The assay was immunoSEQ multiplex PCR, and TCRdb's table has in-frame clones only and misses some. Clonal size and the V and J genes are those of that table, whereas D and trimming came from the DNA. Here the sample spans around 260,000 clones, less than 90% being singletons. Germline lookup yields CDR1 LNHDA and CDR2 SQIVND (reference sequence). Trimming removed 3 bases at V and 6 bases at J, with 16 bases between. The CDR3 extends over 15 amino acids. The sequence was obtained from a man aged 55 to 70 who had recovered from COVID-19. Sequenced sample: peripheral blood. This chain links TRBV19 with TRBJ2-3, with a tentative D call TRBD1 (7 bases). CDR3 coding DNA: TGTGCCAGTAGTATTGGAGACAGGGAGGCGGATACGCAGTATTTT. Translation: CASSIGDREADTQYF. The complete variable domain, with remaining parts taken from reference TRBV19 and TRBJ2-3, reads DGGITQSPKYLFRKEGQNVTLSCEQNLNHDAMYWYRQDPGQGLRLIYYSQIVNDFQKGDIAEGYSVSREKKESFPLTVTSAQKNPTAFYLCASSIGDREADTQYFGPGTRLTVL.